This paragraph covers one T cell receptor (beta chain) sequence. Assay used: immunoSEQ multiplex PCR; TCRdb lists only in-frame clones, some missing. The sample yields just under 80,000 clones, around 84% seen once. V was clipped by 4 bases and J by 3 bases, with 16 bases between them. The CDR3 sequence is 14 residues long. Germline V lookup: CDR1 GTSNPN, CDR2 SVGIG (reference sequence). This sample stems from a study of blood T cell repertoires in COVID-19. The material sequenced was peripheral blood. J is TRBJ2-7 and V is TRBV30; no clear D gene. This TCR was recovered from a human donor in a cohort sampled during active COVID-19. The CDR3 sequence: CAWIPGHGFYEQYF. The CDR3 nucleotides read TGTGCCTGGATCCCGGGTCACGGATTCTACGAGCAGTACTTC. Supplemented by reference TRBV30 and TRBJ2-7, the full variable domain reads SQTIHQWPATLVQPVGSPLSLECTVEGTSNPNLYWYRQAAGRGLQLLFYSVGIGQISSEVPQNLSASRPQDRQFILSSKKLLLSDSGFYLCAWIPGHGFYEQYFGPGTRLTVT.